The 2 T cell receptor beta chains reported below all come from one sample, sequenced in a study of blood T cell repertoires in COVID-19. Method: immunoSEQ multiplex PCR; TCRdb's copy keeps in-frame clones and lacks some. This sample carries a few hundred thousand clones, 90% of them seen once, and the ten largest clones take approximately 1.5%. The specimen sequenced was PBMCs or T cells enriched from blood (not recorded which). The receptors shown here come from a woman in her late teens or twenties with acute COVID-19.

CDR3 in DNA: TGCGCCAGCAGCCCCGGGGACAGGATGGGTCAGCCCCAGCATTTT. Protein: CASSPGDRMGQPQHF. The V call is TRBV5-1, the J call TRBJ1-5; 8 bases line up with TRBD1. V gave up 4 bases and J gave up 6 bases; unmatched junction bases: 9. Germline V CDR1 and CDR2: SGHRS, YFSETQ. The CDR3 is 15 residues long.

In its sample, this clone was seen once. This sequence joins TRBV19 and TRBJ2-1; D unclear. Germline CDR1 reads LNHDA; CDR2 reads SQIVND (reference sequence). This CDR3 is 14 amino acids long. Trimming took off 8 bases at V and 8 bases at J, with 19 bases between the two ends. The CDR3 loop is CASHKEAYRHEQFF. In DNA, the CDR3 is TGTGCCAGTCACAAGGAAGCGTACCGCCATGAGCAGTTCTTC.